This T cell receptor beta chain is drawn from a study of OX40 agonist ivuxolimab in advanced cancers. Context from the whole study: Ivuxolimab, which targeted the costimulatory receptor OX40 (CD134), was an agonistic, fully human IgG2 monoclonal antibody. Partial responses occurred in three dose-escalation patients, of whom one had hepatocellular carcinoma and two had cutaneous melanoma. Prior anti-PD-1, anti-PD-L1 or anti-CTLA-4 therapy was permitted, and about two fifths of dose-escalation patients had received checkpoint inhibitors. The purpose of peripheral TCRbeta sequencing was to test whether ivuxolimab changed TCR sequence diversity and led to clonal T-cell expansion. The dose-escalation cohort was about 86% male with a mean age of around 62 years, ranging from about 20 to 80. Intravenous ivuxolimab was administered to patients every 2 weeks at six dose levels: 0.01, 0.1, 0.3, 1.5, 3 and 10 mg/kg. Among the approximately 54 dose-escalation patients, 19 had hepatocellular carcinoma, around 15 melanoma, 9 renal cell carcinoma and 9 head and neck cancer. The paper describes the monotherapy dose-escalation part (N of about 47 patients) of the phase I trial of ivuxolimab. The investigation overall reported the following: After ivuxolimab, more expanded clones were found on average in CD8+ T cells than in CD4+ T cells. At doses of 0.1 to 3.0 mg/kg, clonal expansion of both CD4+ and CD8+ T cells in blood was seen between baseline and week 6. Which antigens the clonally expanded peripheral T cells were specific for was not determined. Low levels of normalized T-cell clonal expansion were also shown by some nonresponding patients. Partial responders in the 0.1-3.0 mg/kg groups had among the lowest normalized peripheral clonal expansion, especially among CD8+ T cells.

CDR1 and CDR2, per the germline V gene (reference sequence), are LNHDA and SQIVND. The CDR3 holds 13 amino acids from the cysteine to the phenylalanine. The entry retains the CDR3 DNA only, 39 bases that are in frame from base 1. At the junction V is shortened by 10 bases and J by 6 bases; bases outside the gene matches: 8. For sequencing of the TCRbeta CDR3 region, genomic DNA was extracted from the sorted cells. The immunoSEQ Assay was used for sequencing of TCRbeta CDR3 regions. The source is immuneACCESS, and TCRdb retained only in-frame sequences with V and J called. Part of the clones is not carried over; for the studies checked, unresolved V genes explain less than half of this, and the remainder is unexplained. The table for this sample lists roughly 100,000 clones; 80% to 90% of them were counted only once. 5.5% of the sample is held by the ten biggest clonotypes. For this clone: Its recognized antigen is unknown. Base-call qualities are not available, and no considerably larger clone is one nucleotide away.

The trial excluded patients who had a history of autoimmune disease or were on systemic immunosuppression. Peripheral blood for TCR sequencing was collected from all dose cohorts at baseline, on cycle 4 day 1, and on cycle 7 day 1. Samples came from an open-label, multicenter, first-in-human phase I dose-escalation trial of ivuxolimab. The trial enrolled adults with locally advanced or metastatic head and neck squamous cell, hepatocellular, melanoma or renal cell carcinoma. CD4+ and CD8+ T cells were sorted separately from peripheral blood before TCR sequencing. This specimen was CD4+ or CD8+ T cells sorted from blood, taken in a trial of the OX40 agonist ivuxolimab. The rearranged segments are TRBV19 and TRBJ2-2, with 7 bases matching TRBD1. This TCR was recovered from an adult with an advanced solid tumor such as melanoma, head and neck, liver or kidney cancer. The CDR3 corresponds to CATGPTGAGELFF. The DNA sequence is TGTGCCACCGGCCCCACAGGGGCCGGGGAGCTGTTTTTT.